Reported below is one T cell receptor beta chain. The antigen is unknown. PCR primers comprised 60 Vbeta and 13 Jbeta primers. How the authors handled the data: A later analysis counted tens of millions of unique TCR beta chains, roughly 11 million shared. Method: immunoSEQ multiplex PCR; TCRdb's copy keeps in-frame clones and lacks some. The V and J calls and clone size come from that table; D and trimming were worked out from the DNA. The table has under 150,000 clones, more than 80% seen once. The CDR3 consists of 13 residues. Germline CDR1 and CDR2: SGDLS and YYNGEE. Trimming cost V 4 bases and J 3 bases, with 10 bases left between them. The sample belongs to a study of cytomegalovirus exposure and HLA in healthy donors. Study-level findings and limits: Prior analysis indicated that the majority of TCR beta V segments exhibited productivity approximately 90% or approximately 30% of the time. In a later analysis, the majority of CMV-associated beta chains seemingly showed HLA restriction.

The clonotype was recovered from a woman aged 35 to 49 in good health and CMV-seropositive. What was sequenced was PBMCs. The chain combines TRBV9 with TRBJ1-2; D uncertain. The CDR3 DNA is TGTGCCAGCAGCCCCGGGAACTACTATGGCTACACCTTC. It is translated as CASSPGNYYGYTF.